This entry is about one T cell receptor (beta chain). Its specificity is unknown. Profiling relied on immunoSEQ multiplex PCR, and the TCRdb table lists in-frame clones only, not all of them. The table lists over 75,000 clones, over 75% of them singletons. This sample is drawn from a study of PD-1 blockade in mismatch repair-deficient tumors. Turning to the study itself: Enrolled about 2013-2017, patients had progressing, pretreated mismatch repair-deficient cancers of about a dozen types.

Germline CDR1 SGHVS, CDR2 FNYEAQ. Trimming at V came to 5 bases and at J to 3 bases, leaving 11 bases not matched to a gene. The CDR3 consists of 17 residues. Whole-study results and caveats: Rapid post-treatment expansion, then contraction, generally preceding radiologic response, marked tumor-resident clones.

TCR sequencing covered a few patients who responded to pembrolizumab. The source was peripheral blood, collected 12 weeks after starting pembrolizumab. This receptor was taken from an adult with mismatch repair-deficient cancer. The V call is TRBV7-6, the J call TRBJ1-1, with 11 bases fitting TRBD1. This chain's CDR3 is CASSQIPGQGEDTEAFF. Written as DNA, the CDR3 is TGTGCCAGCAGCCAAATCCCGGGACAGGGGGAGGACACTGAAGCTTTCTTT.